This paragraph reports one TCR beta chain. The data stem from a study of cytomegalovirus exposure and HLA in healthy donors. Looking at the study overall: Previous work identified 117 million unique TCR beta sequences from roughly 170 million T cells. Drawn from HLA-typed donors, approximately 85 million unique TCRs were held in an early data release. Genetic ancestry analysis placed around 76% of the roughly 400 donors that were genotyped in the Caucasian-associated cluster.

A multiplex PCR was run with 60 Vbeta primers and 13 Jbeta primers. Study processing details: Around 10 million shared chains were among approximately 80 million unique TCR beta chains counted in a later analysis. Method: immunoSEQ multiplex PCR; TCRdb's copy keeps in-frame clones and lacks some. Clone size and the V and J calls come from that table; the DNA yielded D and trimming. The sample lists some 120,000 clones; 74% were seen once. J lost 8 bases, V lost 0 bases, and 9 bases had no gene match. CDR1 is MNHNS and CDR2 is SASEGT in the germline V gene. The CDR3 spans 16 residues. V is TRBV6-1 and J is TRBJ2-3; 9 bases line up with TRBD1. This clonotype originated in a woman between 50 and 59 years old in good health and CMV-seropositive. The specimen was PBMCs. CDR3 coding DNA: TGTGCCAGCAGTGAAGCCTCGGGACAGGGTAGTAGTACGCAGTATTTT. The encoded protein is CASSEASGQGSSTQYF.